The sequence of this TCR beta chain was determined in a study of metastatic and nonmetastatic thyroid tumors. Study in general: The authors compared repertoires across blood and tumor or nodule tissue from malignant and benign thyroid patients. The study, taken as a whole, reports: The study reportedly found significantly higher TCR beta diversity in malignant thyroid tumors than benign nodules, in blood and tumor.

Ahead of thyroid surgery, no patient had received treatment of any kind. Authors' data handling: A papillary thyroid cancer distant-metastasis classifier was built from CDR3 differences across clinicopathological groups. MiXCR reprocessed the PCR reads for TCRdb. These V and J calls derive from TCRdb rather than the authors' analysis. The table shows 15,000 to 20,000 clones, with 15% to 18% occurring only once. The CDR3 is made up of 14 amino acids. V lost 0 bases, J lost 7 bases, and 10 bases lay in between. CDR1 is MNHEY and CDR2 is SVGEGT in the germline V gene. This clone was detected a few times. Its antigen is unknown.

Source material: blood. The source of this sequence is a female donor with papillary thyroid cancer or a benign thyroid nodule (not recorded which). Some clones in this sample may be carry-over from other donors' samples. The chain is built from TRBV6-2 or TRBV6-3 and TRBJ2-1, with unresolved D. CDR3: CASSYSGTKNEQFF. In DNA, the CDR3 is TGTGCCAGCAGTTACTCAGGTACTAAAAATGAGCAGTTCTTC.